This TCR beta chain derives from a study of T cell repertoires in cytomegalovirus infection (dated by TCRdb to between 2018 and 2021). Turning to the overall study: Donor HLA type was relevant to the analysis, as public TCR beta signatures indicated carriage of CMV infection together with the matching HLA type.

Sequencing used an Illumina HiSeq 1500. Through fastp at Q25 and MiXCR, TCRdb rebuilt clones from the public reads, retaining in-frame beta chains. CDR3 protein sequences are deduplicated, and each keeps its most common genes and DNA. Within this sample are around 280,000 distinct CDR3 sequences, with roughly a tenth of them counted one time only. Over 2.5% of the sample is in the top ten clones. At least ten counts were recorded for this clonotype. Its antigen is not yet known. Per-nucleotide qualities are absent, and no much larger clonotype sits a single base away. General study outcomes and caveats: The ex vivo response was dominated by HLA-C-restricted CMV-specific TCR beta clonotypes, which also provided the single most frequent clonotype in two of eight donors. In both this cohort and an independent cohort of over 350 donors, the cumulative frequency of public TCR beta family members distinguished carriers of CMV infection plus the relevant HLA type.

The CDR3 goes from the cysteine to the phenylalanine over 15 residues. CDR3 DNA is the only sequence kept; it has 45 bases, read in frame from the first base. Trimming takes 1 base from V and 7 bases from J, and the germline ends sit 14 bases apart. CDR1 and CDR2, looked up from the germline V gene (reference sequence), are SEHNR and FQNEAQ. The V and J genes are TRBV7-9 and TRBJ2-1; a tentative D call is TRBD2 (6 bases match). The source of this sequence is a human donor in good health (CMV status not recorded). Some clones in this sample may be carry-over from other donors' samples. The sequenced material came from PBMCs. The CDR3 region: CASSLGRRGLNEQFF. DNA sequence: TGTGCCAGCAGCTTAGGTAGGCGGGGCCTTAATGAGCAGTTCTTC.